This T cell receptor (beta chain) was retrieved from a study of blood T cell repertoires in COVID-19. Sequenced by immunoSEQ multiplex PCR; TCRdb stores in-frame clones only, minus some. The sample gives approximately 280,000 clones, around 90% of which show up once; around 2% is in the top ten. The sequence was collected from a man aged 50-59 years with acute or convalescent COVID-19. Sequences were obtained from peripheral blood.

CDR3 residues: CASTIIAGVNTGELFF. The CDR3 coding sequence is TGTGCCAGTACCATTATAGCGGGGGTGAACACCGGGGAGCTGTTTTTT. The chain is built from TRBV19 and TRBJ2-2; TRBD2 matches at 9 bases. This CDR3 region has 16 residues. The V and J ends lost 7 bases and 1 base, in that order; junction bases with no gene match: 7. Germline lookup yields CDR1 LNHDA and CDR2 SQIVND (reference sequence). Variable domain in full (rest from reference TRBV19 and TRBJ2-2): DGGITQSPKYLFRKEGQNVTLSCEQNLNHDAMYWYRQDPGQGLRLIYYSQIVNDFQKGDIAEGYSVSREKKESFPLTVTSAQKNPTAFYLCASTIIAGVNTGELFFGEGSRLTVL.